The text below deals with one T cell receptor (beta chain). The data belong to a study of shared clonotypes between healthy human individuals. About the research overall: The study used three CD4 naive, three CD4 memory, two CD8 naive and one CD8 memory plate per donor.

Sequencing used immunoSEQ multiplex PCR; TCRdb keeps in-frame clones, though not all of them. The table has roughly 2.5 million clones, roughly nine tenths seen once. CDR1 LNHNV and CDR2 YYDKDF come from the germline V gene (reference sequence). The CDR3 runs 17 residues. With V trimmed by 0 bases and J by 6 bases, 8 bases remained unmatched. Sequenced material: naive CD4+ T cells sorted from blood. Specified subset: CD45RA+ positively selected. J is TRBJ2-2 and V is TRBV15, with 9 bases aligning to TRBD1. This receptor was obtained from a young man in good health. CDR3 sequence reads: CATSRDPGQGSAGELFF. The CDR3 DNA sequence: TGTGCCACCAGCAGAGATCCCGGACAGGGGAGCGCCGGGGAGCTGTTTTTT.